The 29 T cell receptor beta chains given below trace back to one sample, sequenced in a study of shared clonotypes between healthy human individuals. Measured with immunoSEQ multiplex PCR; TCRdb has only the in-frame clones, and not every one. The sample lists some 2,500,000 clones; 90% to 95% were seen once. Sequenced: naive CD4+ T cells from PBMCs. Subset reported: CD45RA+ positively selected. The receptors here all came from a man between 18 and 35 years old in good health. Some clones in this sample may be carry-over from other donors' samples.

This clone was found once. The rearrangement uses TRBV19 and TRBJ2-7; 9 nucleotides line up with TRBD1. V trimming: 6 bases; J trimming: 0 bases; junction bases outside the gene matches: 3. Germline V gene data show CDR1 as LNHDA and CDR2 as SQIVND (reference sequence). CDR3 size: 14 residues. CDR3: CASRTTGGSYEQYF. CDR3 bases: TGTGCCAGTAGGACGACAGGGGGCTCCTACGAGCAGTACTTC.

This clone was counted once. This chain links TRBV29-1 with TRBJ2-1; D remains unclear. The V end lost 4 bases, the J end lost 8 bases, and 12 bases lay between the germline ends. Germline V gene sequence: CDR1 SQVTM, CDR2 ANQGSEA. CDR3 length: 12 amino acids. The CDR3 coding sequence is TGCAGCGTTGGTCCCCAGTTGGATGAGCAGTTCTTC. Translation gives CSVGPQLDEQFF.

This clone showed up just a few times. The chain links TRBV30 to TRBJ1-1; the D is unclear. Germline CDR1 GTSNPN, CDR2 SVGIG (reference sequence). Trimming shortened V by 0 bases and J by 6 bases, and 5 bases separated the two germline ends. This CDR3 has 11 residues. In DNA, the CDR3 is TGTGCCTGGAGTGTAGAGGCTGAAGCTTTCTTT. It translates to CAWSVEAEAFF. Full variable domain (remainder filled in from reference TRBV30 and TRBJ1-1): SQTIHQWPATLVQPVGSPLSLECTVEGTSNPNLYWYRQAAGRGLQLLFYSVGIGQISSEVPQNLSASRPQDRQFILSSKKLLLSDSGFYLCAWSVEAEAFFGQGTRLTVV.

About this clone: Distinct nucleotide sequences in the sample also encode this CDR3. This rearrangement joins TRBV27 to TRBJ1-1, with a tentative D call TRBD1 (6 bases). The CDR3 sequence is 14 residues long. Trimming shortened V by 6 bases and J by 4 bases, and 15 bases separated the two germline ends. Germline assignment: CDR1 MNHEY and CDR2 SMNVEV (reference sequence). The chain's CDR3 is CASSKTGMGTEAFF. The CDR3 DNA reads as TGTGCCAGCAGCAAAACAGGGATGGGCACTGAAGCTTTCTTT.

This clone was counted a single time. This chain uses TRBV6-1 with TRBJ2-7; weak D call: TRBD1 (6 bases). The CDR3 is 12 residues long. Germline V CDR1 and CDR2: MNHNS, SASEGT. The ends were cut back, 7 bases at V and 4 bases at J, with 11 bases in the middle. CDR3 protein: CASMDRHYEQYF. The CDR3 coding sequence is TGTGCCAGCATGGACAGACATTACGAGCAGTACTTC.

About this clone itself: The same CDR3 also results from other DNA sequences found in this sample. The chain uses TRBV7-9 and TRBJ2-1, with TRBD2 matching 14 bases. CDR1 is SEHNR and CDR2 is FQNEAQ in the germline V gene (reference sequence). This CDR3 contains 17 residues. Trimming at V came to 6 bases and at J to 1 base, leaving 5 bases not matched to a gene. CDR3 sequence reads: CASSFGTSGSSYNEQFF. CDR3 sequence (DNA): TGTGCCAGCAGTTTCGGGACTAGCGGGAGTTCCTACAATGAGCAGTTCTTC.

The CDR3 DNA reads TGCGCCAGCAGCCAAGACCCGAGGGCCGGAGAGACCCAGTACTTC. This codes for CASSQDPRAGETQYF. The genes are TRBV5-1 and TRBJ2-5; weak D call: TRBD2 (5 bases). The CDR3 sequence is 15 residues long. Germline V gene data show CDR1 as SGHRS and CDR2 as YFSETQ. Trimming removed 4 bases at V and 4 bases at J, with 17 bases between.

The CDR3 is CASSLAGANYEQYF. The CDR3 nucleotides read TGCGCCAGCAGCTTGGCAGGGGCGAACTACGAGCAGTACTTC. This chain connects TRBV5-1 to TRBJ2-7; a weak D match, TRBD1 (6 bases). The ends were cut back, 0 bases at V and 3 bases at J, with 10 bases in the middle. This CDR3 comprises 14 residues. Germline V CDR1 and CDR2: SGHRS, YFSETQ. Drawing the rest from reference TRBV5-1 and TRBJ2-7, the complete variable domain is KAGVTQTPRYLIKTRGQQVTLSCSPISGHRSVSWYQQTPGQGLQFLFEYFSETQRNKGNFPGRFSGRQFSNSRSEMNVSTLELGDSALYLCASSLAGANYEQYFGPGTRLTVT.

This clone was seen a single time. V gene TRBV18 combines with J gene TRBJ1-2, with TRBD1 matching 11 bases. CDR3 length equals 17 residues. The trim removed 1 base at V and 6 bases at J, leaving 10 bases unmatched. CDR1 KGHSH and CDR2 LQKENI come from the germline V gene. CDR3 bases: TGTGCCAGCTCACCACTTATTCAAGGACAGGGGGCGAATGGCTACACCTTC. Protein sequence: CASSPLIQGQGANGYTF.

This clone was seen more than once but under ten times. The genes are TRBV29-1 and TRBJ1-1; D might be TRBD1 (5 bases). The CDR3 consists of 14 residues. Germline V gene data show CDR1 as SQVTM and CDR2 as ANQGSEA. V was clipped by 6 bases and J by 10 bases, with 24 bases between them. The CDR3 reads CSVHDSRGIVGAFF. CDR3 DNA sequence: TGCAGCGTGCATGACAGTCGGGGGATAGTAGGAGCTTTCTTT.

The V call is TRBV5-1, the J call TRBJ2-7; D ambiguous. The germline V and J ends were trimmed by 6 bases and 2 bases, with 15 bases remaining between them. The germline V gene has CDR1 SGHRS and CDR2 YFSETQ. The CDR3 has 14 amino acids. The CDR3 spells CASTAGPGAYEQYF. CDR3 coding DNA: TGCGCCAGCACCGCCGGGCCAGGAGCCTACGAGCAGTACTTC.

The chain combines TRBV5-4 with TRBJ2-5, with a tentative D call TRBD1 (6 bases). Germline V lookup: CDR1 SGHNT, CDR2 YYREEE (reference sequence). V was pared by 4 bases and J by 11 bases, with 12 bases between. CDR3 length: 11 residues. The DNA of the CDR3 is TGTGCCAGCAGCACGGCAGGGGTGCAGTACTTC. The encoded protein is CASSTAGVQYF.

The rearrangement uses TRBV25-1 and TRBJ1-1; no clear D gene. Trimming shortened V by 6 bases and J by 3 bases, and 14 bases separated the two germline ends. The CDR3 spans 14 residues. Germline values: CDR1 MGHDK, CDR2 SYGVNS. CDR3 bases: TGTGCCAGCAGCCAGCTGGGCAGCCACACTGAAGCTTTCTTT. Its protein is CASSQLGSHTEAFF.

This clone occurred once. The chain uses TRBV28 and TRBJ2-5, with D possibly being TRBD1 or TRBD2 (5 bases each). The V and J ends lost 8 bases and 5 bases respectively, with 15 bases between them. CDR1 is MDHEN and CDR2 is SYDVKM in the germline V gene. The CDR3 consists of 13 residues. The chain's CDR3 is CASFVRRGETQYF. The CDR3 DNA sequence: TGTGCCAGCTTCGTACGCCGGGGCGAGACCCAGTACTTC.

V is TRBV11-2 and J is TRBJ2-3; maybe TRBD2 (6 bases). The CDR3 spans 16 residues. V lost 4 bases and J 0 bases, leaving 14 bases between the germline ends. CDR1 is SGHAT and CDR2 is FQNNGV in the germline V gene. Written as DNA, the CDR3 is TGTGCCAGCAGCTCCAGGCCCAGCGGGAGCACAGATACGCAGTATTTT. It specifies CASSSRPSGSTDTQYF.

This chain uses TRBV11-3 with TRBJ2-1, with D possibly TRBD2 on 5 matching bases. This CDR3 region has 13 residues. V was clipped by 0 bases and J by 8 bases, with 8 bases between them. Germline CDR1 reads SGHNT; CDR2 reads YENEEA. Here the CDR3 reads CASSLERGYEQFF. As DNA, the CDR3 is TGTGCCAGCAGCTTAGAAAGAGGGTATGAGCAGTTCTTC.

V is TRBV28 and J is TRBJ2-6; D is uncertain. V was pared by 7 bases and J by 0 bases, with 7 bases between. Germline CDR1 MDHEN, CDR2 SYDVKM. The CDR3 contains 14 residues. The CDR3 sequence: CASTWGSGANVLTF. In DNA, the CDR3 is TGTGCCAGCACGTGGGGCTCTGGGGCCAACGTCCTGACTTTC.

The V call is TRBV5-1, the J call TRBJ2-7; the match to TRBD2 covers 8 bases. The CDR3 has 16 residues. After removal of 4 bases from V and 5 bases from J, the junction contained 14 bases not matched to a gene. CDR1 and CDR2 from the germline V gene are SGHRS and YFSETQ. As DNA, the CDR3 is TGCGCCAGCAGCGACCGGCCAGCGGGAGCTACCAACGAGCAGTACTTC. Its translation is CASSDRPAGATNEQYF.

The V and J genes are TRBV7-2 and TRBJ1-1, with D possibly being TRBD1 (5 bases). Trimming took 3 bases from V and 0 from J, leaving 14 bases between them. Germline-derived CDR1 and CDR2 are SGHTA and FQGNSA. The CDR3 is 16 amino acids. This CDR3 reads CASSFGQGLLNTEAFF. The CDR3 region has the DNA TGTGCCAGCAGCTTTGGCCAGGGCCTTTTGAACACTGAAGCTTTCTTT.

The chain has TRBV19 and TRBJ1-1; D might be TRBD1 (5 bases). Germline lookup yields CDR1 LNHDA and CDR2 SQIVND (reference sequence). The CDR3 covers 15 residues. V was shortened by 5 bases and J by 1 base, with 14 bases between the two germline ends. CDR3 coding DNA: TGTGCCAGTAGTGTATACAGGACACGGAACACTGAAGCTTTCTTT. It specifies CASSVYRTRNTEAFF.

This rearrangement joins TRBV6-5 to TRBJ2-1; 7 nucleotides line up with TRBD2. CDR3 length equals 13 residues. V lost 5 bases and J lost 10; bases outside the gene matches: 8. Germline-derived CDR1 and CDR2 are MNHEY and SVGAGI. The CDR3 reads CASSRPGTTEQFF. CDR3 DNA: TGTGCCAGCAGTCGTCCCGGGACTACCGAGCAGTTCTTC.

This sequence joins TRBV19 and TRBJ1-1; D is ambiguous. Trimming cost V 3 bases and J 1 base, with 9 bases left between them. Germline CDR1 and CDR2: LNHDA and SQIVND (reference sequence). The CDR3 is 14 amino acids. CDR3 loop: CASSMSGRNTEAFF. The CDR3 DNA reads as TGTGCCAGTAGTATGTCTGGCAGGAACACTGAAGCTTTCTTT.

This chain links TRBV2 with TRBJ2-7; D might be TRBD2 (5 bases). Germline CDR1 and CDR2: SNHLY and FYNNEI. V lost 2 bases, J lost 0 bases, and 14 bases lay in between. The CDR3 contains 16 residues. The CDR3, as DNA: TGTGCCAGCAGTGAATCTTTCCAGCGGAGCTCCTACGAGCAGTACTTC. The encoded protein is CASSESFQRSSYEQYF.

The CDR3 DNA follows: TGCGCCAGCAGGCCCGGGACTAGCGCCCTCTACGAGCAGTACTTC. Translating gives CASRPGTSALYEQYF. The chain carries TRBV5-1 and TRBJ2-5; 10 bases align to TRBD2. The J call is uncertain, as TRBJ2-7 better fits the DNA end. CDR1 and CDR2 from the germline V gene are SGHRS and YFSETQ. The CDR3 covers 15 residues.

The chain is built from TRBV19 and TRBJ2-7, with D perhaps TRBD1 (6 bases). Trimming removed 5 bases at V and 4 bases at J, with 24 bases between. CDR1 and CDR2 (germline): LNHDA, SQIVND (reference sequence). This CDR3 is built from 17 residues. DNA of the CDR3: TGTGCCAGTAGTTTTCAGGGCAGGGGTCCTATCAAGTACGAGCAGTACTTC. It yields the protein CASSFQGRGPIKYEQYF.

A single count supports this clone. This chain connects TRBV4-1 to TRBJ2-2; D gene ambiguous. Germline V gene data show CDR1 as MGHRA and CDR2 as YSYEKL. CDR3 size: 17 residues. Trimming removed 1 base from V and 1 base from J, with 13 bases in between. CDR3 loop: CASSQVGRILNTGELFF. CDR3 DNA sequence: TGCGCCAGCAGCCAAGTTGGACGGATACTGAACACCGGGGAGCTGTTTTTT.

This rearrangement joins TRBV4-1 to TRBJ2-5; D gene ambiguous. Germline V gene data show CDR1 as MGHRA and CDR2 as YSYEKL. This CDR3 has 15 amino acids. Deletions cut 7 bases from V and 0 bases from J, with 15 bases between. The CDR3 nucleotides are TGCGCCAGCAAGGCGAGCGAGACGTACCAAGAGACCCAGTACTTC. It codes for CASKASETYQETQYF.

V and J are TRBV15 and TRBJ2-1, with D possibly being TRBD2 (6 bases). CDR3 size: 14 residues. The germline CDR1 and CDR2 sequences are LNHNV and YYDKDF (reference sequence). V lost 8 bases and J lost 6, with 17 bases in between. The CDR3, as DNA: TGTGCCACCGGGATGGGAGGAGGGCGCAATGAGCAGTTCTTC. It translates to CATGMGGGRNEQFF.

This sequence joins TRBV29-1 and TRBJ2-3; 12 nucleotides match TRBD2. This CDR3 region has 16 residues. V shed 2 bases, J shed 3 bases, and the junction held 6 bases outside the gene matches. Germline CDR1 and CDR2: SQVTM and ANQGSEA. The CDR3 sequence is CSVEKTSGRSTDTQYF. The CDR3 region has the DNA TGCAGCGTTGAAAAAACTAGCGGGAGGAGTACAGATACGCAGTATTTT.